Listed below are T cell receptor beta chains from one sample, sequenced in a study of technical replicates of blood from a few donors. Assay: immunoSEQ multiplex PCR; the TCRdb copy retains only in-frame clones and omits some. The table includes 65,000 to 85,000 clones, around 90% detected once. Specimen: T cells isolated from PBMCs. The receptors derive from a human donor in good health. Each CDR3 is given with its conserved first and last residue. A D gene is named only where the DNA matches it firmly. Part of the rows lack a size; the others show once, few, many or a class for expanded clones.

-	-	TRBV11-3	TRBJ2-7	CASSLDANSYEQYF	TGTGCCAGCAGCTTAGACGCGAACTCCTACGAGCAGTACTTC
-	TRBD2	TRBV11-3	TRBJ2-1	CASRAGAEQFF	TGTGCCAGCCGAGCGGGAGCTGAGCAGTTCTTC
-	-	TRBV6-5	TRBJ1-3	CASRAEFSGNTIYF	TGTGCCAGCAGGGCCGAATTCTCTGGAAACACCATATATTTT
once	TRBD2	TRBV7-3	TRBJ2-1	CASSLAGGYNEQFF	TGTGCCAGCAGCTTAGCGGGAGGCTACAATGAGCAGTTCTTC
-	TRBD2	TRBV7-9	TRBJ2-7	CASSQPLAEAFSQYF	TGTGCCAGCAGCCAGCCACTAGCGGAGGCATTTAGCCAGTACTTC
-	-	TRBV14	TRBJ2-1	CASSQVALMDEQFF	TGTGCCAGCAGCCAAGTGGCCCTCATGGATGAGCAGTTCTTC
-	TRBD2	TRBV5-1	TRBJ2-7	CASWGTSAYEQYF	TGCGCCAGCTGGGGGACTAGCGCCTACGAGCAGTACTTC
-	-	TRBV10-3	TRBJ1-1	CAIRETINQGGTEAFF	TGTGCCATCAGGGAGACGATTAATCAGGGTGGCACTGAAGCTTTCTTT
-	TRBD1	TRBV10-1	TRBJ2-7	CASSEGGQVGAEQYF	TGCGCCAGCAGTGAGGGGGGACAGGTCGGGGCCGAGCAGTACTTC
-	TRBD1	TRBV6-5	TRBJ2-3	CASRDRGLADTQYF	TGTGCCAGCAGGGACAGGGGGCTAGCAGATACGCAGTATTTT
-	TRBD2	TRBV6-5	TRBJ2-7	CASSFLSGRVDEQYF	TGTGCCAGCAGTTTCCTAAGCGGGAGGGTCGACGAGCAGTACTTC
-	-	TRBV11-3	TRBJ2-1	CASSSFRSNEQFF	TGTGCCAGCAGCTCTTTCAGGTCTAATGAGCAGTTCTTC
-	TRBD1	TRBV7-2	TRBJ2-3	CASSGDRGMYWTDTQYF	TGTGCCAGCAGCGGAGACAGGGGAATGTATTGGACAGATACGCAGTATTTT
-	TRBD1	TRBV19	TRBJ1-5	CASSINLQGNSNQPQHF	TGTGCCAGTAGTATAAATCTACAGGGGAATAGCAATCAGCCCCAGCATTTT
once	-	TRBV18	TRBJ2-5	CASSPLRETQYF	TGTGCCAGCTCACCCTTGCGAGAGACCCAGTACTTC
-	TRBD1	TRBV10-1	TRBJ2-7	CASSDHGDRAHEQYF	TGCGCCAGCAGTGATCACGGAGACAGGGCCCACGAGCAGTACTTC
-	TRBD2	TRBV11-3	TRBJ2-3	CASSLRTSGSWTTQYF	TGTGCCAGCAGCTTGAGGACTAGCGGGAGTTGGACTACGCAGTATTTT
-	-	TRBV30	TRBJ2-1	CAVGGLNEQFF	TGTGCAGTTGGGGGGTTGAATGAGCAGTTCTTC
-	TRBD2	TRBV29-1	TRBJ2-3	CSVEAGGDTQYF	TGCAGCGTTGAAGCGGGGGGGGATACGCAGTATTTT
-	TRBD2	TRBV5-1	TRBJ2-7	CASSREAGVDYEQYF	TGCGCCAGCAGCCGAGAAGCGGGAGTCGACTACGAGCAGTACTTC
-	TRBD1	TRBV9	TRBJ1-1	CASSVGGQGAIGTEAFF	TGTGCCAGCAGCGTAGGCGGACAGGGGGCTATCGGGACTGAAGCTTTCTTT
-	-	TRBV7-8	TRBJ2-1	CASSSRGREGGSSYNEQFF	TGTGCCAGCAGCTCCCGCGGCAGGGAGGGGGGTAGCTCCTACAATGAGCAGTTCTTC
-	-	TRBV7-8	TRBJ1-2	CASSFGTSDYGYTF	TGTGCCAGCAGCTTTGGGACATCGGACTATGGCTACACCTTC
-	TRBD2	TRBV5-1	TRBJ2-1	CASRERGTTNEQFF	TGCGCCAGCAGGGAGCGGGGTACCACCAATGAGCAGTTCTTC
-	TRBD1	TRBV29-1	TRBJ1-5	CSVGTGVQPQHF	TGCAGCGTAGGAACAGGGGTTCAGCCCCAGCATTTT
-	TRBD2	TRBV4-1	TRBJ2-7	CASSQESSGRRNEQYF	TGCGCCAGCAGCCAAGAGTCTAGCGGGAGACGAAACGAGCAGTACTTC
-	TRBD2	TRBV7-9	TRBJ2-3	CASSLISGVYADTQYF	TGTGCCAGCAGCCTGATTAGCGGGGTTTATGCGGATACGCAGTATTTT
once	-	TRBV29-1	TRBJ2-3	CSVEYRYSTDTQYF	TGCAGCGTTGAATACCGGTATAGCACAGATACGCAGTATTTT
-	TRBD2	TRBV5-1	TRBJ2-3	CASSLKLAGGHGEYTDTQYF	TGCGCCAGCAGCTTGAAACTAGCGGGAGGACATGGGGAATACACAGATACGCAGTATTTT
-	-	TRBV4-3	TRBJ1-4	CASSPTSATNEKLFF	TGCGCCAGCAGCCCAACCAGTGCAACTAATGAAAAACTGTTTTTT
-	-	TRBV11-3	TRBJ2-7	CASRYGQGGTYEQYF	TGTGCCAGCAGGTATGGACAGGGAGGGACCTACGAGCAGTACTTC
once	TRBD2	TRBV5-1	TRBJ2-7	CASSTIAGGGHEQYF	TGCGCCAGCAGCACTATAGCGGGAGGGGGCCACGAGCAGTACTTC
-	-	TRBV5-1	TRBJ2-3	CASSLAVGTDTQYF	TGCGCCAGCAGCTTGGCCGTTGGCACAGATACGCAGTATTTT
-	TRBD1	TRBV19	TRBJ2-3	CASSPGTDTDTQYF	TGTGCCAGTAGTCCTGGGACAGACACAGATACGCAGTATTTT
-	TRBD2	TRBV10-3	TRBJ2-1	CATKTSGLNNEQFF	TGTGCCACAAAGACTAGCGGGCTCAACAATGAGCAGTTCTTC
once	-	TRBV5-6	TRBJ1-3	CASSFGGAVGNTIYF	TGTGCCAGCAGCTTCGGAGGGGCAGTCGGAAACACCATATATTTT
-	-	TRBV4-1	TRBJ2-2	CASSQDAGLRTGELFF	TGCGCCAGCAGCCAAGATGCAGGACTGCGCACCGGGGAGCTGTTTTTT
-	TRBD1	TRBV5-4	TRBJ1-2	CASSFRQGVDGYTF	TGTGCCAGCAGCTTTCGACAGGGCGTCGATGGCTACACCTTC
-	-	TRBV5-6	TRBJ2-2	CASSLPGVAGELFF	TGTGCCAGCAGCTTGCCAGGGGTTGCAGGGGAGCTGTTTTTT
-	-	TRBV12-1	TRBJ2-2	CASSGRNTGELFF	TGTGCCAGCAGCGGGAGAAACACCGGGGAGCTGTTTTTT
-	TRBD1	TRBV29-1	TRBJ1-2	CSVVPGGTYGYTF	TGCAGCGTTGTACCAGGGGGCACCTATGGCTACACCTTC
-	-	TRBV13	TRBJ2-7	CASSLRLASEQYF	TGTGCCAGCAGCTTACGCTTGGCATCTGAGCAGTACTTC
-	TRBD2	TRBV6-5	TRBJ2-7	CASSYSAGGPWEQYF	TGTGCCAGCAGTTACTCGGCGGGAGGTCCCTGGGAGCAGTACTTC
-	-	TRBV7-3	TRBJ2-1	CASSSRGSSYNEQFF	TGTGCCAGCAGCTCTAGGGGCAGCTCCTACAATGAGCAGTTCTTC
-	-	TRBV19	TRBJ1-4	CASSTGINEKLFF	TGTGCCAGCTCGACAGGCATTAATGAAAAACTGTTTTTT
-	-	TRBV28	TRBJ2-7	CASSLGQRHEQYF	TGTGCCAGCAGTTTAGGACAGAGACACGAGCAGTACTTC
-	TRBD1	TRBV29-1	TRBJ2-1	CSVVGTGWNEQFF	TGCAGCGTTGTCGGGACAGGGTGGAATGAGCAGTTCTTC
-	TRBD1	TRBV19	TRBJ2-7	CASPMIDRADYEQYF	TGTGCCAGTCCCATGATAGACAGGGCCGACTACGAGCAGTACTTC
-	TRBD2	TRBV7-9	TRBJ2-3	CASSPALGGRRDTQYF	TGTGCCAGCAGCCCGGCTCTGGGCGGGAGGAGAGATACGCAGTATTTT
-	TRBD2	TRBV28	TRBJ2-7	CASSLGGLVEQYF	TGTGCCAGCAGTTTAGGCGGACTAGTCGAGCAGTACTTC
-	-	TRBV6-5	TRBJ2-5	CASSYSNLAGQETQYF	TGTGCCAGCAGTTACTCGAACCTAGCCGGGCAAGAGACCCAGTACTTC
-	-	TRBV29-1	TRBJ1-3	CSAGQGSGNTIYF	TGCAGCGCCGGGCAGGGCTCTGGAAACACCATATATTTT
-	TRBD1	TRBV28	TRBJ1-2	CASSLPLITGEGYGYTF	TGTGCCAGCAGTTTACCCCTCATAACAGGGGAAGGGTATGGCTACACCTTC
-	-	TRBV2	TRBJ1-4	CAGRTTLNEKLFF	TGTGCCGGACGGACAACCCTTAATGAAAAACTGTTTTTT
-	TRBD1	TRBV11-2	TRBJ2-2	CASSTQPGQGNTGELFF	TGTGCCAGCAGCACCCAACCCGGACAGGGTAACACCGGGGAGCTGTTTTTT
-	-	TRBV7-9	TRBJ2-7	CASSLLPQAYEQYF	TGTGCCAGCAGCTTACTCCCCCAGGCCTACGAGCAGTACTTC